These 20 T cell receptor beta chains came from one sample sequenced in a study of shared clonotypes between healthy human individuals. Measured with immunoSEQ multiplex PCR; TCRdb has only the in-frame clones, and not every one. The sample contains approximately 100,000 clones, about 67% of which appear only once. The specimen sequenced was memory CD8+ T cells sorted from blood. Subset reported: CD45RO+ cells pooled with CCR7-negative TemRA cells. Receptors were obtained from a woman in her thirties in good health.

The rearrangement uses TRBV6-4 and TRBJ2-3; 7 nucleotides match TRBD2. This CDR3 has 14 residues. CDR1 and CDR2 from the germline V gene are MRHNA and SNTAGT. The trim removed 3 bases at V and 2 bases at J, leaving 2 bases unmatched. The DNA of the CDR3 is TGTGCCAGCAGTGAAGCGGGATCCACAGATACGCAGTATTTT. Translation gives CASSEAGSTDTQYF.

This chain links TRBV11-3 with TRBJ1-1, with D tentatively TRBD1 (5 bases). Germline CDR1 SGHNT, CDR2 YENEEA. Trimming shortened V by 8 bases and J by 4 bases, and 14 bases separated the two germline ends. The CDR3 contains 13 residues. The CDR3 loop reads CASSEGVGTEAFF. CDR3 nucleotide sequence: TGTGCCAGCTCCGAAGGGGTGGGCACTGAAGCTTTCTTT.

The chain has TRBV6-5 and TRBJ2-2, with D perhaps matching TRBD1 (5 bases). CDR1 is MNHEY and CDR2 is SVGAGI in the germline V gene. With 4 bases removed from V and 5 bases from J, the gap between germline ends came to 11 bases. The CDR3 loop spans 14 amino acids. DNA for the CDR3: TGTGCCAGCAGTTTGGGGTCAGGGACCGGGGAGCTGTTTTTT. Translated: CASSLGSGTGELFF.

CDR3 nucleotide sequence: TGTGCCAGCAGCCCCGGGACTAGCGATCTCGAGCAGTACTTC. Protein product: CASSPGTSDLEQYF. The chain carries TRBV7-6 and TRBJ2-7; 10 positions agree with TRBD2. V gave up 5 bases and J gave up 6 bases; unmatched junction bases: 7. CDR3 length: 14 residues. Germline V gene sequence: CDR1 SGHVS, CDR2 FNYEAQ.

The table lists this clone with a few counts. The chain recombines TRBV25-1 with TRBJ1-6, with 10 bases that match TRBD1. The CDR3 is 15 amino acids. The V gene end was trimmed by 3 bases and the J gene end by 7 bases; junction bases not matched to a gene: 3. CDR1 is MGHDK and CDR2 is SYGVNS in the germline V gene. The CDR3 here is CASSDEDRGNSPLHF. The CDR3 nucleotides are TGTGCCAGCAGTGACGAGGACAGGGGGAATTCACCCCTCCACTTT.

This clone was seen ten or more times. DNA of the CDR3: TGTGCCAGCAGCCAAGGAAGGGATGGGGGCGATGAGCAGTTCTTC. It specifies CASSQGRDGGDEQFF. The rearrangement links TRBV4-2 to TRBJ2-1; possible D gene TRBD1, 6 bases. The germline V gene has CDR1 LGHNA and CDR2 YNFKEQ. This CDR3 has 15 residues. V lost 1 base, J lost 8 bases, and 15 bases lay in between.

This clone appeared a few times. The chain recombines TRBV5-1 with TRBJ2-3; 7 nucleotides match TRBD2. V gave up 4 bases and J gave up 0 bases; unmatched junction bases: 5. The CDR3 runs 15 residues. The germline CDR1 and CDR2 sequences are SGHRS and YFSETQ. The CDR3 nucleotides are TGCGCCAGCAGCCTAGCGGACGTTAGCACAGATACGCAGTATTTT. Encoded protein: CASSLADVSTDTQYF.

The J gene is TRBJ1-1, the V gene TRBV7-6, with a tentative D call TRBD1 (5 bases). There are 16 residues in the CDR3. Germline CDR1 and CDR2: SGHVS and FNYEAQ. V was clipped by 4 bases and J by 6 bases, with 21 bases between them. In DNA form, the CDR3 reads TGTGCCAGCAGCTGCGGCCTGGGGGAGGGCATCTCTGAAGCTTTCTTT. Translating gives CASSCGLGEGISEAFF.

V and J are TRBV18 and TRBJ2-7, with 11 bases identical to TRBD2. The CDR3 totals 15 residues. Germline V gene sequence: CDR1 KGHSH, CDR2 LQKENI. The trim removed 6 bases at V and 4 bases at J, leaving 8 bases unmatched. As DNA, the CDR3 is TGTGCCAGCTCCACAGCAGGGACTAGCGGATACGAGCAGTACTTC. Protein: CASSTAGTSGYEQYF.

This chain connects TRBV28 to TRBJ2-2; D remains unclear. CDR1 and CDR2 from the germline V gene are MDHEN and SYDVKM. The CDR3 covers 15 residues. With 4 bases removed from V and 1 base from J, the gap between germline ends came to 10 bases. The DNA of the CDR3 is TGTGCCAGCAGTTCACGACAAAAGAACACCGGGGAGCTGTTTTTT. Protein sequence: CASSSRQKNTGELFF.

This chain joins TRBV27 and TRBJ1-4, with 9 bases aligning to TRBD1. Germline V CDR1 and CDR2: MNHEY, SMNVEV (reference sequence). The CDR3 is 16 amino acids. V shed 2 bases, J shed 6 bases, and the junction held 7 bases outside the gene matches. The DNA of the CDR3 is TGTGCCAGCAGTTTACTGGGACAGGGACTCCATGAAAAACTGTTTTTT. Protein: CASSLLGQGLHEKLFF.

The chain carries TRBV5-8 and TRBJ2-7; weak D call: TRBD2 (5 bases). Trimming left V 2 bases short and J 4 bases short, with 10 bases between. The germline gives CDR1 SGHTS, CDR2 YDEGEE. The CDR3 totals 13 residues. The CDR3 sequence is CASSLRGFYEQYF. CDR3 bases: TGTGCCAGCAGCTTAAGAGGGTTTTACGAGCAGTACTTC.

The CDR3 DNA reads as TGCAGCGCAACCCAGAGCGGAGAGCAGTTCTTC. This translates into CSATQSGEQFF. The rearrangement uses TRBV29-1 and TRBJ2-1, with D possibly TRBD2 on 5 matching bases. V was pared by 7 bases and J by 10 bases, with 14 bases between. CDR1 SQVTM and CDR2 ANQGSEA come from the germline V gene. This CDR3 region has 11 residues.

This sequence joins TRBV7-8 and TRBJ2-1; 9 bases line up with TRBD2. After removal of 5 bases from V and 0 bases from J, the junction contained 5 bases not matched to a gene. This CDR3 is built from 16 residues. Germline assignment: CDR1 SGHVS and CDR2 FQNEAQ. The DNA for the CDR3 is TGTGCCAGCAGCGACGATAGCGGGAGCTCCTACAATGAGCAGTTCTTC. Translation gives CASSDDSGSSYNEQFF.

The J gene is TRBJ2-1, the V gene TRBV15, with D unresolved. Germline CDR1 and CDR2: LNHNV and YYDKDF (reference sequence). V was trimmed by 4 bases and J by 3 bases, leaving 13 bases between them. The CDR3 contains 15 residues. CDR3 residues: CATSIAGGLYNEQFF. DNA of the CDR3: TGTGCCACCAGCATTGCAGGTGGCCTCTACAATGAGCAGTTCTTC.

Here the CDR3 DNA reads TGTGCCAGCAGCGCCTACCGCTACGACGACACCGGGGAGCTGTTTTTT. Its protein is CASSAYRYDDTGELFF. The chain employs TRBV7-2 and TRBJ2-2, with D unclear. The CDR3 consists of 16 residues. With 5 bases removed from V and 3 bases from J, the gap between germline ends came to 16 bases. From germline, CDR1 is SGHTA and CDR2 FQGNSA.

Of note for this clone: The DNA is omitted, as the CDR3 cannot be located on it reliably, and the CDR3 follows TCRdb's listing. The chain uses TRBV29-1 and TRBJ2-7; whether TRBD1, the table's D call, matches the DNA was not checked. CDR1 and CDR2 from the germline V gene are SQVTM and ANQGSEA. The CDR3 is made up of 23 amino acids, end residues included. CDR3 loop: CSARTELSYEQYFGSPILYEQYF.

CDR3 amino acids: CASSVTGDPYEQYF. The CDR3 DNA reads as TGTGCCAGCAGTGTGACAGGGGATCCCTACGAGCAGTACTTC. The rearrangement joins TRBV6-1 to TRBJ2-7, with 8 bases that match TRBD1. CDR1 is MNHNS, CDR2 SASEGT, per germline. The CDR3 runs 14 residues. V shed 4 bases, J shed 2 bases, and the junction held 4 bases outside the gene matches.

In this sample, this clone turned up a few times. This rearrangement joins TRBV29-1 to TRBJ2-1, with 9 bases matching TRBD2. The J segment lost 3 bases and the V segment lost 4 bases, leaving 1 base of the junction unmatched. Germline-derived CDR1 and CDR2 are SQVTM and ANQGSEA. This CDR3 spans 13 amino acids. This CDR3 reads CSVGLADYNEQFF. In nucleotides, the CDR3 is TGCAGCGTTGGACTAGCGGACTACAATGAGCAGTTCTTC.

The chain combines TRBV27 with TRBJ2-7, with TRBD1 identical over 9 bases. V gave up 1 base and J gave up 3 bases; unmatched junction bases: 7. The germline V gene has CDR1 MNHEY and CDR2 SMNVEV (reference sequence). CDR3 length: 16 residues. In nucleotides, the CDR3 is TGTGCCAGCAGTTTATACAGGGGGCGAGGGTACTACGAGCAGTACTTC. Its protein is CASSLYRGRGYYEQYF.